Listed below are T cell receptor beta chains from one sample, sequenced in a study of shared clonotypes between healthy human individuals. The method was immunoSEQ multiplex PCR; TCRdb's version includes in-frame clones alone and lacks a portion of them. The table includes 950,000 to 1,300,000 clones, approximately 76% detected once. Input material: memory CD4+ T cells sorted from blood. These receptors all stem from a man younger than 35 in good health. Both conserved end residues are part of each CDR3. A D gene is named only where the DNA matches it firmly. Clone size is shown for a subset of rows, as once, few, many or a class of expanded clone.

>TRBJ1-1|TRBD1|.|TRBV29-1
CSVHRDSMNTEAFF
TGCAGCGTCCATAGGGACAGTATGAACACTGAAGCTTTCTTT
>TRBJ2-3|.|few|TRBV7-2
CASSLAQRGFRTDTQYF
TGTGCCAGCAGCTTAGCCCAGCGAGGGTTTAGAACAGATACGCAGTATTTT
>TRBJ1-2|.|.|TRBV2
CASSVREEPEGGYTF
TGTGCCAGCAGTGTCAGGGAGGAGCCTGAGGGCGGCTACACCTTC
>TRBJ2-3|.|.|TRBV12-5
CASGLSGQFTDTQYF
TGTGCTAGTGGCCTATCAGGACAGTTCACAGATACGCAGTATTTT
>TRBJ2-1|TRBD1|.|TRBV4-1
CASSRPGQGYNEQFF
TGCGCCAGCAGTCGACCGGGACAGGGCTACAATGAGCAGTTCTTC
>TRBJ1-4|.|.|TRBV7-6
CASSLGEAEKLFF
TGTGCCAGCAGCTTAGGGGAAGCGGAAAAACTGTTTTTT
>TRBJ2-2|TRBD2|few|TRBV11-2
CASSSSGANTGELFF
TGTGCCAGCAGCTCTAGCGGGGCGAACACCGGGGAGCTGTTTTTT
>TRBJ1-6|TRBD1|.|TRBV10-3
CAISQGAPQNNSPLHF
TGTGCCATCAGTCAGGGGGCGCCCCAAAATAATTCACCCCTCCACTTT
>TRBJ1-6|.|.|TRBV29-1
CSVGTSDRNSPLHF
TGCAGCGTGGGGACCTCAGACAGGAATTCACCCCTCCACTTT
>TRBJ2-5|.|.|TRBV7-3
CASSVEGRYGETQYF
TGTGCCAGCAGCGTAGAGGGACGTTATGGGGAGACCCAGTACTTC
>TRBJ1-4|TRBD1|.|TRBV18
CASSPPGTVGEKLFF
TGTGCCAGCTCACCACCTGGGACAGTCGGCGAAAAACTGTTTTTT
>TRBJ2-2|.|.|TRBV5-1
CASSLDGGNTGELFF
TGCGCCAGCAGCTTGGATGGGGGAAACACCGGGGAGCTGTTTTTT
>TRBJ1-1|.|.|TRBV29-1
CSVGGMNTEAFF
TGCAGCGTGGGAGGGATGAACACTGAAGCTTTCTTT
>TRBJ2-7|.|once|TRBV6-6
CASSYSSLPSYEQYF
TGTGCCAGCAGTTACTCGAGTCTGCCGTCCTACGAGCAGTACTTC
>TRBJ2-7|TRBD2|.|TRBV6-1
CASSWTSGGNEQYF
TGTGCCAGCAGCTGGACTAGCGGAGGGAACGAGCAGTACTTC
>TRBJ1-2|TRBD1|.|TRBV19
CASKPGQGGGYTF
TGTGCCAGTAAACCAGGACAGGGCGGCGGCTACACCTTC
>TRBJ2-7|TRBD2|.|TRBV4-1
CASSPQTSGTLEQYF
TGCGCCAGCAGCCCCCAAACTAGCGGGACCCTAGAGCAGTACTTC
>TRBJ2-3|.|.|TRBV6-4
CASSEVASSTDTQYF
TGTGCCAGCAGTGAGGTAGCTTCTAGCACAGATACGCAGTATTTT
>TRBJ2-3|TRBD2|.|TRBV19
CASSITGLAGASDTQYF
TGTGCCAGTAGTATTACGGGACTAGCGGGAGCTTCAGATACGCAGTATTTT
>TRBJ2-7|TRBD1|few|TRBV27
CASSLAPGGTYEQYF
TGTGCCAGCAGTTTAGCGCCAGGGGGCACCTACGAGCAGTACTTC
>TRBJ1-6|.|.|TRBV7-9
CASTQGADPNSPLHF
TGTGCCAGCACCCAAGGGGCAGACCCGAATTCACCCCTCCACTTT
>TRBJ2-6|TRBD1|.|TRBV19
CASFPGGVLSGANVLTF
TGTGCCAGTTTCCCAGGGGGTGTGCTCTCTGGGGCCAACGTCCTGACTTTC
>TRBJ2-7|TRBD2|.|TRBV28
CASSASGGASDEQYF
TGTGCCAGCAGTGCTAGCGGGGGGGCCTCGGACGAGCAGTACTTC
>TRBJ1-5|.|few|TRBV28
CASRSPGSLQHF
TGTGCCAGCAGGTCCCCGGGTTCTCTACAGCATTTT
>TRBJ2-7|.|.|TRBV11-2
CASSLGPGAYEQYF
TGTGCCAGCAGCTTAGGCCCGGGAGCCTACGAGCAGTACTTC
>TRBJ1-2|.|.|TRBV11-3
CASSLAQVDYGYTF
TGTGCCAGCAGCTTAGCGCAGGTTGACTATGGCTACACCTTC
>TRBJ1-4|TRBD1|.|TRBV4-1
CASSRDRGPEKLFF
TGCGCCAGCAGCCGGGACAGGGGGCCAGAAAAACTGTTTTTT
>TRBJ1-1|TRBD1|few|TRBV19
CASSIRQGGSGEAFF
TGTGCCAGTAGTATACGACAGGGGGGATCAGGTGAAGCTTTCTTT
>TRBJ1-1|.|.|TRBV18
CASSLQGSNTEAFF
TGTGCCAGCTCACTCCAGGGTTCGAACACTGAAGCTTTCTTT
>TRBJ1-1|TRBD1|.|TRBV7-2
CASSLRTGGDTEAFF
TGTGCCAGCAGCCTAAGGACAGGGGGGGACACTGAAGCTTTCTTT
>TRBJ1-5|TRBD1|.|TRBV7-2
CASSLRQGGQPQHF
TGTGCCAGCAGCCTCAGACAGGGAGGTCAGCCCCAGCATTTT
>TRBJ2-5|TRBD1|.|TRBV7-8
CASSPDRTQETQYF
TGTGCCAGCAGCCCGGACAGGACCCAAGAGACCCAGTACTTC
>TRBJ1-4|TRBD1|few|TRBV6-4
CASSDSWTGGMRELFF
TGTGCCAGCAGTGACTCGTGGACAGGGGGCATGAGAGAACTGTTTTTT
>TRBJ2-7|.|.|TRBV5-8
CASSNRDGLREQYF
TGTGCCAGCAGTAACCGGGACGGTCTAAGGGAGCAGTACTTC
>TRBJ1-6|.|.|TRBV19
CASSTGDKPSSPLHF
TGTGCCAGTAGTACAGGGGACAAACCTAGTTCACCCCTCCACTTT
>TRBJ1-3|.|once|TRBV5-1
CASSLEQAGSGNTIYF
TGCGCCAGCAGCTTGGAACAGGCCGGCTCTGGAAACACCATATATTTT
>TRBJ2-5|.|.|TRBV20-1
CSASPDGTQYF
TGCAGTGCTAGCCCCGATGGGACCCAGTACTTC
>TRBJ2-6|TRBD1|.|TRBV5-1
CASRGQVLTGSGANVLTF
TGCGCCAGCAGGGGACAGGTTCTCACTGGCTCTGGGGCCAACGTCCTGACTTTC
>TRBJ1-1|.|.|TRBV25-1
CASSAGYTEAFF
TGTGCCAGCAGTGCCGGGTACACTGAAGCTTTCTTT
>TRBJ1-5|TRBD1|.|TRBV2
CASSGGQVRQPQHF
TGTGCCAGCAGCGGAGGACAGGTGCGTCAGCCCCAGCATTTT
>TRBJ1-1|.|.|TRBV10-2
CATTGGANTEAFF
TGCGCCACAACCGGGGGGGCGAACACTGAAGCTTTCTTT
>TRBJ2-2|.|.|TRBV18
CASSLRGSGELFF
TGTGCCAGCTCACTACGGGGTTCCGGGGAGCTGTTTTTT
>TRBJ2-5|TRBD2|few|TRBV5-1
CASSSRLAGQETQYF
TGCGCCAGCAGCTCCCGATTAGCGGGACAAGAGACCCAGTACTTC
>TRBJ2-5|TRBD1|.|TRBV29-1
CSVEAETGPETQYF
TGCAGCGTTGAAGCAGAGACAGGGCCAGAGACCCAGTACTTC
>TRBJ2-3|TRBD1|.|TRBV10-3
CAISGTGVTDTQYF
TGTGCCATCAGCGGGACAGGGGTCACAGATACGCAGTATTTT
>TRBJ2-3|.|few|TRBV6-5
CASSYTHSSTDTQYF
TGTGCCAGCAGTTACACTCATTCAAGCACAGATACGCAGTATTTT
>TRBJ1-4|TRBD1|few|TRBV30
CAWSGTGREKLFF
TGTGCCTGGAGCGGGACAGGGAGGGAAAAACTGTTTTTT
>TRBJ1-4|.|.|TRBV30
CAWSTTGKLFF
TGTGCCTGGAGTACAACCGGAAAACTGTTTTTT
>TRBJ2-1|TRBD2|.|TRBV19
CASSFRTSGRANEQFF
TGTGCCAGTAGTTTCCGGACTAGCGGGCGTGCCAATGAGCAGTTCTTC
>TRBJ1-1|.|.|TRBV6-5
CASSYLAGGTEAFF
TGTGCCAGCAGTTACTTGGCGGGAGGGACTGAAGCTTTCTTT